These 13 T cell receptor beta chains were sequenced from one sample in a study of T cell responses to AZD1222 COVID-19 vaccine (dated by TCRdb to the early 2020s). Receptor amplification or capture employed the immunoSEQ multiplex PCR assay. TCRdb took this table from immuneACCESS and kept in-frame rearrangements with V and J called. Such tables lack part of the clones; where checked against another copy, unresolved V genes explain under half of the gap, and the rest is unexplained. The sample includes over 50,000 clones, with 80% to 90% observed a single time. 14% to 15% of the sample goes to the ten largest clones. The time point tag for this specimen amounts to: baseline before first vaccination. The specimen comprised peripheral blood, sampled on day 0 of AZD1222 vaccination. Receptor source: an adult in good health.

The genes are TRBV28 and TRBJ1-6; no definite D call. This CDR3 contains 18 residues. Trimming shortened V by 3 bases and J by 0 bases, and 15 bases separated the two germline ends. Germline V gene data show CDR1 as MDHEN and CDR2 as SYDVKM. In DNA form, the CDR3 reads TGTGCCAGCAGTTTGTCTACAGCTAGGAGCTCCTATAATTCACCCCTCCACTTT. It is translated as CASSLSTARSSYNSPLHF.

The chain recombines TRBV30 with TRBJ1-1; D is ambiguous. This CDR3 region has 14 residues. The ends were cut back, 3 bases at V and 5 bases at J, with 16 bases in the middle. The V gene's germline CDR1 is GTSNPN and CDR2 SVGIG (reference sequence). The DNA for the CDR3 is TGTGCCTGGAGGTTCACGGGTGATGTAACTGAAGCTTTCTTT. Protein product: CAWRFTGDVTEAFF.

The V gene is TRBV29-1, the J gene TRBJ1-1; D remains ambiguous. V lost 3 bases and J lost 7, with 18 bases in between. CDR3 length: 14 amino acids. The germline gives CDR1 SQVTM, CDR2 ANQGSEA. The CDR3 DNA reads as TGCAGCGTTGATTCACGTGGGATTGGTGGTGAAGCTTTCTTT. It specifies CSVDSRGIGGEAFF. The whole variable domain, remainder taken from reference TRBV29-1 and TRBJ1-1, is SAVISQKPSRDICQRGTSLTIQCQVDSQVTMMFWYRQQPGQSLTLIATANQGSEATYESGFVIDKFPISRPNLTFSTLTVSNMSPEDSSIYLCSVDSRGIGGEAFFGQGTRLTVV.

V gene TRBV11-3 combines with J gene TRBJ1-1; 8 nucleotides match TRBD1. CDR1 is SGHNT, CDR2 YENEEA, per germline. The CDR3 length is 15 residues. The trim removed 5 bases at V and 1 base at J, leaving 6 bases unmatched. The CDR3 DNA follows: TGTGCCAGCAGCGGAGGACAGGGTGGGAACACTGAAGCTTTCTTT. Translating gives CASSGGQGGNTEAFF.

Here the CDR3 reads CASSLSGLSSYEQYF. CDR3 coding DNA: TGCGCCAGCAGCCTATCGGGACTGAGTTCCTACGAGCAGTACTTC. The J gene is TRBJ2-7, the V gene TRBV5-1; tentative D call: TRBD2 (6 bases). The V gene's germline CDR1 is SGHRS and CDR2 YFSETQ. This CDR3 region has 15 residues. V was clipped by 4 bases and J by 1 base, with 15 bases between them.

The chain uses TRBV3-1 (or the pseudogene TRBV3-2) and TRBJ1-4; 11 bases align to TRBD1. Germline CDR1 is LGHDT and CDR2 is YNNKEL (reference sequence). CDR3 length: 17 amino acids. Germline trimming cut 4 bases from V and 3 bases from J; bases unmatched to any gene: 7. CDR3 amino acids: CASSPGQGALANEKLFF. The CDR3 DNA follows: TGTGCCAGCAGCCCCGGACAGGGGGCGTTAGCTAATGAAAAACTGTTTTTT.

V usage is TRBV7-2 and J usage is TRBJ1-2; D is possibly TRBD1 (5 bases). CDR1 is SGHTA and CDR2 is FQGNSA in the germline V gene. Trimming shortened V by 1 base and J by 8 bases, and 11 bases separated the two germline ends. The CDR3 spans 13 residues. CDR3 DNA sequence: TGTGCCAGCAGCTTAGGTGGGGGTAGCGGCTACACCTTC. This sequence encodes CASSLGGGSGYTF. Full variable domain (missing parts from reference TRBV7-2 and TRBJ1-2): GAGVSQSPSNKVTEKGKDVELRCDPISGHTALYWYRQSLGQGLEFLIYFQGNSAPDKSGLPSDRFSAERTGGSVSTLTIQRTQQEDSAVYLCASSLGGGSGYTFGSGTRLTVV.

The V call is TRBV30, the J call TRBJ1-2; D is possibly TRBD1 (5 bases). This CDR3 is 13 amino acids long. V lost 0 bases and J lost 8, with 13 bases in between. The germline V gene encodes CDR1 GTSNPN and CDR2 SVGIG (reference sequence). CDR3 sequence (DNA): TGTGCCTGGAGTGTACAGGACGGAGGGGGCTACACCTTC. Translation: CAWSVQDGGGYTF.

The genes are TRBV19 and TRBJ2-5; 8 bases line up with TRBD1. Per germline, CDR1 LNHDA and CDR2 SQIVND (reference sequence). This CDR3 region has 14 residues. V lost 4 bases and J lost 4; bases outside the gene matches: 5. In DNA form, the CDR3 reads TGTGCCAGTAGTAGGGGACAGGTGGGAGAGACCCAGTACTTC. It codes for CASSRGQVGETQYF.

The chain is built from TRBV19 and TRBJ1-6; 9 nucleotides match TRBD1. In germline, CDR1 is LNHDA, CDR2 SQIVND (reference sequence). This CDR3 has 16 residues. The V and J ends lost 7 bases and 11 bases, in that order; junction bases with no gene match: 15. For the CDR3, the DNA is TGTGCCAGTACCGTGGATCGGAGGGACAGGGATCCACCCCTCCACTTT. It encodes CASTVDRRDRDPPLHF. The full variable domain, its missing parts supplied by reference TRBV19 and TRBJ1-6, is DGGITQSPKYLFRKEGQNVTLSCEQNLNHDAMYWYRQDPGQGLRLIYYSQIVNDFQKGDIAEGYSVSREKKESFPLTVTSAQKNPTAFYLCASTVDRRDRDPPLHFGNGTRLTVT.

The chain has TRBV19 and TRBJ2-7; 9 bases are shared with TRBD2. This CDR3 has 15 amino acids. V lost 3 bases, J lost 2 bases, and 5 bases stayed unmatched. Per germline, CDR1 LNHDA and CDR2 SQIVND (reference sequence). CDR3 loop: CASSISAGGPYEQYF. The DNA of the CDR3 is TGTGCCAGTAGTATCTCGGCGGGAGGGCCCTACGAGCAGTACTTC.

The CDR3 loop is CAWITGGGNTIYF. CDR3 nucleotide sequence: TGTGCCTGGATAACAGGGGGTGGAAACACCATATATTTT. J is TRBJ1-3 and V is TRBV30; 8 bases are shared with TRBD1. Trimming cost V 4 bases and J 3 bases; bases outside gene matches: 2. Germline assignment: CDR1 GTSNPN and CDR2 SVGIG (reference sequence). The CDR3 spans 13 residues.

The V call is TRBV4-1, the J call TRBJ2-5; TRBD2 matches 16 bases. This CDR3 spans 20 amino acids. Germline V CDR1 and CDR2: MGHRA, YSYEKL. V shed 5 bases, J shed 2 bases, and the junction held 14 bases outside the gene matches. The CDR3 DNA sequence: TGCGCCAGCAGCAAAGTGCCCGGGACTAGCGGGAGGGACCCTCAAGAGACCCAGTACTTC. This codes for CASSKVPGTSGRDPQETQYF.